Presented here are 31 T cell receptor beta chains from one specimen sequenced in a study of graft-versus-host responses after intestinal transplantation (dated by TCRdb to the early 2020s). The library was obtained by the immunoSEQ multiplex PCR assay. Not all clones reach the TCRdb copy of this immuneACCESS table, which keeps in-frame sequences only. Checked studies attribute under half of the gap to unresolved V genes and leave the rest unexplained. The sample has some 43,000 clones on record, about 95% of them singletons. In total, the top ten clones hold roughly 1.5% of the sample. Source: PBMCs, taken about 11 months after intestinal transplant. The receptors stem from a human patient who received an intestinal transplant, so some T cells may come from the graft donor.

The count of this clone is one. The chain couples TRBV19 to TRBJ1-5; weak D call: TRBD1 (5 bases). V was cut by 4 bases and J by 9 bases, with 13 bases left in between. The CDR3 runs to 13 residues. Germline loops: CDR1 LNHDA, CDR2 SQIVND (reference sequence). The CDR3 loop is CASSTGSMRPQHF. The CDR3 coding sequence is TGTGCCAGTAGTACAGGGTCCATGCGGCCCCAGCATTTT.

The V and J genes are TRBV11-3 and TRBJ2-1; the match to TRBD2 covers 12 bases. Trimming removed 4 bases from V and 6 bases from J; junction bases left unmatched: 1. Germline CDR1 reads SGHNT; CDR2 reads YENEEA. This CDR3 region has 14 residues. The CDR3 DNA reads TGTGCCAGCAGCTCTAGCGGGAGGGCCAATGAGCAGTTCTTC. Its translation is CASSSSGRANEQFF.

This clone was observed once. The chain employs TRBV19 and TRBJ2-3, with D tentatively TRBD1 or TRBD2 (5 bases each). V was pared by 7 bases and J by 2 bases, with 16 bases between. The CDR3 has 15 residues. Looked up from germline, CDR1 is LNHDA and CDR2 is SQIVND (reference sequence). CDR3 DNA sequence: TGTGCCAGTACCAATCGGGGACGGAACACAGATACGCAGTATTTT. This sequence encodes CASTNRGRNTDTQYF.

The chain joins TRBV28 to TRBJ2-4; D is unresolved. The CDR3 runs 14 residues. V dropped 5 bases and J dropped 0 bases, with 8 bases sitting between them. Looked up from germline, CDR1 is MDHEN and CDR2 is SYDVKM. Here the CDR3 DNA reads TGTGCCAGCAGTCCCCCGATAGCCAAAAACATTCAGTACTTC. It encodes CASSPPIAKNIQYF.

The chain has TRBV10-1 and TRBJ2-7, with D perhaps TRBD2 (7 bases). The V end was cut by 0 bases, the J end by 5 bases, with 23 bases between. In germline, CDR1 is WNHNN, CDR2 SYGVQD (reference sequence). CDR3 length: 18 residues. The CDR3 protein is CASSESMGGGELENEQYF. Here the CDR3 DNA reads TGCGCCAGCAGTGAGTCGATGGGGGGGGGCGAACTTGAGAACGAGCAGTACTTC.

The chain recombines TRBV7-9 with TRBJ1-2; no reliable D call. Germline V CDR1 and CDR2: SEHNR, FQNEAQ (reference sequence). CDR3 length equals 15 residues. The V gene lost 3 bases and the J gene lost 7 bases, with 18 bases spanning the gap. The CDR3 region has the DNA TGTGCCAGCAGCTTTGGTGGGTTTTTTTTGAGTGGCTACACCTTC. Protein product: CASSFGGFFLSGYTF. The variable domain in full, with the rest retrieved from reference TRBV7-9 and TRBJ1-2, is DTGVSQNPRHKITKRGQNVTFRCDPISEHNRLYWYRQTLGQGPEFLTYFQNEAQLEKSRLLSDRFSAERPKGSFSTLEIQRTEQGDSAMYLCASSFGGFFLSGYTFGSGTRLTVV.

The V and J genes are TRBV6-1 and TRBJ2-1; 7 bases agree with TRBD2. Trimming removed 7 bases from V and 4 bases from J; junction bases left unmatched: 7. This CDR3 comprises 14 residues. Germline CDR1 MNHNS, CDR2 SASEGT. CDR3 protein: CASNERGLYNEQFF. CDR3 DNA: TGTGCCAGCAATGAGCGGGGTCTTTACAATGAGCAGTTCTTC.

V gene TRBV5-6 combines with J gene TRBJ1-5; D gene unclear. This CDR3 spans 14 amino acids. Trimming removed 3 bases from V and 2 bases from J, with 9 bases in between. CDR1 and CDR2 from the germline V gene are SGHDT and YYEEEE. In nucleotides, the CDR3 is TGTGCCAGCAGCTCGTTCTTACGCAATCAGCCCCAGCATTTT. It encodes CASSSFLRNQPQHF.

The V call is TRBV7-2, the J call TRBJ2-2, with D perhaps given as TRBD1 or TRBD2 (5 bases each). V was trimmed by 5 bases and J by 3 bases, leaving 10 bases between them. CDR3 length equals 14 residues. In germline, CDR1 is SGHTA, CDR2 FQGNSA. The CDR3 here is CASSRDLYTGELFF. DNA of the CDR3: TGTGCCAGCAGCCGGGACCTTTACACCGGGGAGCTGTTTTTT.

The chain recombines TRBV6-5 with TRBJ2-7; 7 bases agree with TRBD2. The V and J ends lost 5 bases and 6 bases, in that order; junction bases with no gene match: 7. This CDR3 is 13 amino acids long. The V gene's germline CDR1 is MNHEY and CDR2 SVGAGI. This CDR3 is CASSGHSSGEQYF. The CDR3 bases are TGTGCCAGCAGTGGCCACTCTAGCGGCGAGCAGTACTTC.

The chain recombines TRBV28 with TRBJ1-5; 8 bases map to TRBD1. The germline V gene encodes CDR1 MDHEN and CDR2 SYDVKM. There are 16 residues in the CDR3. Unmatched junction bases numbered 13, after V lost 8 bases and J lost 4 bases. The CDR3 DNA follows: TGTGCCAGCTACATATCCGGGACAGGCGGGAATCAGCCCCAGCATTTT. This gives the protein CASYISGTGGNQPQHF.

This chain connects TRBV18 to TRBJ2-7; D might be TRBD2 (6 bases). The CDR3 loop spans 16 amino acids. From germline, CDR1 is KGHSH and CDR2 LQKENI. The V end lost 0 bases, the J end lost 6 bases, and 18 bases lay between the germline ends. The CDR3 DNA reads as TGTGCCAGCTCACCACCGAGTAGCGGACCTGGGGGCGAGCAGTACTTC. Residues: CASSPPSSGPGGEQYF.

V and J are TRBV19 and TRBJ2-2; no reliable D call. Trimming pared 2 bases from V and 5 bases from J, leaving 6 bases between. The length of the CDR3 is 13 residues. The germline V gene encodes CDR1 LNHDA and CDR2 SQIVND (reference sequence). CDR3 DNA: TGTGCCAGTAGTATAATCGTAACCGGGGAGCTGTTTTTT. Protein sequence: CASSIIVTGELFF.

The chain has TRBV29-1 and TRBJ2-3; 9 bases map to TRBD2. Per germline, CDR1 SQVTM and CDR2 ANQGSEA. The junction had 10 bases not matched to a gene; V was cut back by 4 bases and J by 2 bases. The CDR3 totals 16 residues. This CDR3 reads CSVAGALAGNTDTQYF. DNA of the CDR3: TGCAGCGTTGCGGGGGCCCTAGCGGGAAACACAGATACGCAGTATTTT.

The chain links TRBV5-5 to TRBJ1-5; a weak D match, TRBD1 (5 bases). The CDR3 spans 16 residues. V gave up 1 base and J gave up 6 bases, with 17 bases separating them. Germline V gene data show CDR1 as SGHKS and CDR2 as YYEKEE (reference sequence). The CDR3 DNA reads TGTGCCAGCAGCTTGACCGGCAGGGTGGGGGTTCAGCCCCAGCATTTT. Its protein is CASSLTGRVGVQPQHF.

The chain links TRBV28 to TRBJ2-3; TRBD1 aligns across 7 bases. CDR1 and CDR2 from the germline V gene are MDHEN and SYDVKM. The CDR3 spans 16 residues. After removal of 5 bases from V and 2 bases from J, the junction contained 10 bases not matched to a gene. Written as DNA, the CDR3 is TGTGCCAGCAGTACGGCCGGGGACAGTACCACAGATACGCAGTATTTT. Translating it yields CASSTAGDSTTDTQYF.

The chain recombines TRBV6-5 with TRBJ1-3, with unresolved D. The V gene lost 2 bases and the J gene lost 2 bases, with 10 bases spanning the gap. The germline V gene encodes CDR1 MNHEY and CDR2 SVGAGI. The CDR3 runs to 15 residues. CDR3 loop: CASSYRPEAGNTIYF. The CDR3 region has the DNA TGTGCCAGCAGTTACAGGCCAGAAGCTGGAAACACCATATATTTT.

The J gene is TRBJ2-5, the V gene TRBV5-6; 10 nucleotides line up with TRBD2. The CDR3 spans 16 residues. V gave up 0 bases and J gave up 5 bases; unmatched junction bases: 7. Germline CDR1 reads SGHDT; CDR2 reads YYEEEE. The CDR3 sequence: CASSLALAGVWETQYF. The DNA of the CDR3 is TGTGCCAGCAGCTTGGCGCTAGCGGGAGTTTGGGAGACCCAGTACTTC.

The V and J genes are TRBV10-1 and TRBJ2-3; the D gene is possibly TRBD2 (5 bases). The CDR3 has 14 amino acids. The V gene's germline CDR1 is WNHNN and CDR2 SYGVQD (reference sequence). Trimming removed 6 bases from V and 1 base from J, with 11 bases in between. CDR3 sequence: CASSKGLRTDTQYF. DNA for the CDR3: TGCGCCAGCAGCAAAGGACTTCGCACAGATACGCAGTATTTT.

The chain carries TRBV11-2 and TRBJ1-1; D is uncertain. Germline-derived CDR1 and CDR2 are SGHAT and FQNNGV. CDR3 length: 12 amino acids. The ends were cut back, 1 base at V and 8 bases at J, with 8 bases in the middle. DNA for the CDR3: TGTGCCAGCAGCTTAGCCGAAGGGGAAGCTTTCTTT. Amino acid sequence: CASSLAEGEAFF.

This rearrangement joins TRBV5-1 to TRBJ2-2, with D possibly called TRBD1 or TRBD2 (6 bases each). V dropped 7 bases and J dropped 1 base, with 8 bases sitting between them. This CDR3 comprises 13 residues. The germline V gene has CDR1 SGHRS and CDR2 YFSETQ. The chain's CDR3 is CASAGQNTGELFF. The CDR3 bases are TGCGCCAGCGCGGGACAGAACACCGGGGAGCTGTTTTTT.

In nucleotides, the CDR3 is TGTGCCAGCAGCCGAGGTTTGGGAGGGGGTGGAATCAGCAATTCACCCCTCCACTTT. It yields the protein CASSRGLGGGGISNSPLHF. The V gene is TRBV5-4, the J gene TRBJ1-6, with TRBD1 as a possible D gene (6 bases). From germline, CDR1 is SGHNT and CDR2 YYREEE (reference sequence). V lost 4 bases, J lost 7 bases, and 27 bases lay in between. The CDR3 has 19 amino acids.

The genes are TRBV7-3 and TRBJ2-3; 13 nucleotides agree with TRBD2. J lost 7 bases, V lost 5 bases, and 3 bases had no gene match. Germline CDR1 reads SGHTA; CDR2 reads FQGTGA. This CDR3 spans 14 amino acids. The CDR3 loop is CASSAGTSGNTQYF. The CDR3 nucleotides read TGTGCCAGCAGCGCCGGGACTAGCGGGAATACGCAGTATTTT. Using reference TRBV7-3 and TRBJ2-3 for the parts outside the CDR3, the full variable domain is GAGVSQTPSNKVTEKGKYVELRCDPISGHTALYWYRQSLGQGPEFLIYFQGTGAADDSGLPNDRFFAVRPEGSVSTLKIQRTERGDSAVYLCASSAGTSGNTQYFGPGTRLTVL.

The J gene is TRBJ1-2, the V gene TRBV10-3; perhaps TRBD1 as D (6 bases). The germline V and J ends were trimmed by 7 bases and 5 bases, with 17 bases remaining between them. The length of the CDR3 is 14 residues. Germline V CDR1 and CDR2: ENHRY, SYGVKD. CDR3 nucleotides: TGTGCCATCAACCCAGGACAGACTCGTTATGGCTACACCTTC. It is translated as CAINPGQTRYGYTF.

The rearrangement joins TRBV11-2 to TRBJ2-7; possible D gene TRBD1, 5 bases. From germline, CDR1 is SGHAT and CDR2 FQNNGV. V gave up 5 bases and J gave up 11 bases, with 22 bases separating them. The length of the CDR3 is 14 residues. The CDR3 sequence is CASSRDRTVRKEYF. The CDR3 bases are TGTGCCAGCAGCCGCGACAGAACGGTCCGTAAGGAGTACTTC. Full variable domain (outside the CDR3, taken from reference TRBV11-2 and TRBJ2-7): EAGVAQSPRYKIIEKRQSVAFWCNPISGHATLYWYQQILGQGPKLLIQFQNNGVVDDSQLPKDRFSAERLKGVDSTLKIQPAKLEDSAVYLCASSRDRTVRKEYFGPGTRLTVT.

This chain uses TRBV30 with TRBJ2-1; 8 bases fit TRBD2. This CDR3 contains 16 residues. Germline CDR1 GTSNPN, CDR2 SVGIG (reference sequence). J lost 6 bases, V lost 2 bases, and 12 bases had no gene match. The DNA of the CDR3 is TGTGCCTGGAGTCTCATGCCCAGCGGGAGTCCCAATGAGCAGTTCTTC. It translates to CAWSLMPSGSPNEQFF.

The rearrangement joins TRBV9 to TRBJ2-5; no reliable D call. Trimming stripped 0 bases from V and 3 bases from J, with 9 bases between. The CDR3 extends over 14 amino acids. The V gene's germline CDR1 is SGDLS and CDR2 YYNGEE. CDR3 protein: CASSVGGREETQYF. In nucleotides, the CDR3 is TGTGCCAGCAGCGTAGGGGGTAGAGAAGAGACCCAGTACTTC.

This rearrangement joins TRBV11-1 to TRBJ2-1, with unresolved D. V was pared by 3 bases and J by 3 bases, with 9 bases between. Germline CDR1 and CDR2: SGHAT and FQDESV (reference sequence). The CDR3 is 14 residues long. CDR3 sequence reads: CASSFRPNYNEQFF. As DNA, the CDR3 is TGTGCCAGCAGCTTCCGCCCCAACTACAATGAGCAGTTCTTC. The complete variable domain, with remaining parts taken from reference TRBV11-1 and TRBJ2-1, reads EAEVAQSPRYKITEKSQAVAFWCDPISGHATLYWYRQILGQGPELLVQFQDESVVDDSQLPKDRFSAERLKGVDSTLKIQPAELGDSAMYLCASSFRPNYNEQFFGPGTRLTVL.

The rearrangement links TRBV7-9 to TRBJ2-1; 7 bases align to TRBD2. V shed 1 base and J 0 bases; nucleotides not matched to a gene: 3. The CDR3 is 16 residues long. Germline CDR1 is SEHNR and CDR2 is FQNEAQ (reference sequence). The CDR3 sequence is CASSLVGGSSYNEQFF. Written as DNA, the CDR3 is TGTGCCAGCAGCTTAGTAGGCGGGAGCTCCTACAATGAGCAGTTCTTC.

DNA for the CDR3: TGCGCCAGCAGCTTGGGGGACAGGGTGAAGGAAGCTTTCTTT. It encodes CASSLGDRVKEAFF. The chain recombines TRBV5-1 with TRBJ1-1; 9 positions match TRBD1. With 0 bases clipped from V and 8 bases from J, the junction kept 5 bases outside the gene matches. The CDR3 is made up of 14 amino acids. Germline V lookup: CDR1 SGHRS, CDR2 YFSETQ. The full variable domain, with the rest looked up from reference TRBV5-1 and TRBJ1-1, is KAGVTQTPRYLIKTRGQQVTLSCSPISGHRSVSWYQQTPGQGLQFLFEYFSETQRNKGNFPGRFSGRQFSNSRSEMNVSTLELGDSALYLCASSLGDRVKEAFFGQGTRLTVV.

V gene TRBV11-3 combines with J gene TRBJ2-5; 7 positions match TRBD2. J was trimmed by 3 bases and V by 3 bases; bases with no gene match: 7. CDR3 length: 15 amino acids. Germline CDR1 reads SGHNT; CDR2 reads YENEEA. In DNA form, the CDR3 reads TGTGCCAGCAGCTTGAGGGAGGGTCCCGAAGAGACCCAGTACTTC. Encoded protein: CASSLREGPEETQYF.